This paragraph reports one T cell receptor beta chain. Its specificity is unknown. Per germline, CDR1 SGHRS and CDR2 YFSETQ. The CDR3 length is 14 residues. V lost 4 bases and J lost 2, with 12 bases in between. The 5'RACE method, run with constant-segment primers, produced TCR alpha and TCR beta cDNA libraries (carrying sample barcodes and UMIs). TCRdb reanalysed the 5' RACE reads using MiXCR and keeps one entry per CDR3 protein. This table holds about 290,000 distinct CDR3 sequences, less than 20% found once. The entry originates in a study of T-cell memory formation after mild COVID-19. Regarding the study as a whole: Clonal second-wave expansions that peaked on day 37 had unconfirmed SARS-CoV-2 specificity. Cross-reactive memory apparently joined, as some responding clones appeared in pre-infection memory.

The chain links TRBV5-1 to TRBJ2-5; D gene unclear. The sequenced sample was PBMCs or a T cell subset sorted from them (not recorded which). This TCR derives from a man between 18 and 35 years old who had mild COVID-19 (a few samples of this study predate the infection). Cell type and time point are not known. CDR3 sequence reads: CASSRLPDQETQYF. The DNA for the CDR3 is TGCGCCAGCAGCCGACTCCCGGATCAAGAGACCCAGTACTTC.